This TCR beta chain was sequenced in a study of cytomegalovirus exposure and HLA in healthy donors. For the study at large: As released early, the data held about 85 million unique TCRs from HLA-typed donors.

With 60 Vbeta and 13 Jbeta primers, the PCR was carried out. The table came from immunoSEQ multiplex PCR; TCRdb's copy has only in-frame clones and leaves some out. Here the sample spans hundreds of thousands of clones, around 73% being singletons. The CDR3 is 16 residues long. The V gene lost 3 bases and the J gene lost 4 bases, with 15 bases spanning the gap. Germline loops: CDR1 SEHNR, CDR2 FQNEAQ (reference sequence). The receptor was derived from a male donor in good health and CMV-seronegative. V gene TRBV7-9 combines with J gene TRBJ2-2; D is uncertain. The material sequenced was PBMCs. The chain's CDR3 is CASSLGDSRRTGELFF. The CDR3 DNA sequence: TGTGCCAGCAGCTTGGGTGATAGCCGCCGCACCGGGGAGCTGTTTTTT.